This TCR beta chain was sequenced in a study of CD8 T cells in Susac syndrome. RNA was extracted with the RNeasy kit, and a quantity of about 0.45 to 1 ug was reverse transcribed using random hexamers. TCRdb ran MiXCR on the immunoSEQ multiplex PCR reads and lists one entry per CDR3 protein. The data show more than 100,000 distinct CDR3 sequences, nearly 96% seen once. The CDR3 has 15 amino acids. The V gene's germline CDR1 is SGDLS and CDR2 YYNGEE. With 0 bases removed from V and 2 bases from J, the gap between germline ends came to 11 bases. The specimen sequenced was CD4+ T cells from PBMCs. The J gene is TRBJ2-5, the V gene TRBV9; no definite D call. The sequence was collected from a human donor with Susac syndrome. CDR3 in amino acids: CASSVDPTGQETQYF. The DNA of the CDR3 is TGTGCCAGCAGCGTAGATCCCACCGGACAAGAGACCCAGTACTTC.